This TCR beta chain emerged from a study of blood T cell repertoires in COVID-19. Method: immunoSEQ multiplex PCR; TCRdb's copy keeps in-frame clones and lacks some. Here the sample spans some 67,000 clones, around nine tenths being singletons. V shed 6 bases and J 7 bases; nucleotides not matched to a gene: 9. The CDR3 length is 15 residues. Germline CDR1 and CDR2: MDHEN and SYDVKM. Input material: peripheral blood. This receptor was taken from an elderly woman with acute or convalescent COVID-19. The chain is built from TRBV28 and TRBJ1-4; 9 bases fit TRBD1. CDR3 DNA: TGTGCCAGCAGATCGGCCGGGACAGGGAGTGAAAAACTGTTTTTT. Residues: CASRSAGTGSEKLFF.